This record looks at one TCR beta chain sequence and its context. Its antigen is unidentified. The sample comes from a study of post-analysis software for immune sequencing data. Overall study context: Both relapsing-remitting and secondary progressive multiple sclerosis featured among the disease courses, as did progressive-relapsing multiple sclerosis.

Study results and caveats: About 5 TRBV segments occurring more often in patients than controls included TRBV5-6, TRBV5-1 and TRBV20-1. Those with multiple sclerosis, the patient group, showed significantly lower normalized Chao1 diversity than controls.

The V and J ends lost 4 bases and 3 bases respectively, with 19 bases between them. There are 16 residues in the CDR3. CDR1 is SGDLS, CDR2 YYNGEE, per germline. The authors incorporated unique molecular identifiers into the TCR beta cDNA libraries. TCRdb recomputed calls from the PCR reads with MiXCR, one row per CDR3 protein. This sample has some 370,000 distinct CDR3 sequences, with roughly 35% found just once. The chain recombines TRBV9 with TRBJ1-1; D call uncertain. The sequenced sample was blood. This clonotype was sampled from a girl aged 10 to 17 with multiple sclerosis. The CDR3 here is CASSRSSTQIDTEAFF. Here the CDR3 DNA reads TGTGCCAGCAGCCGGTCTTCGACCCAGATAGACACTGAAGCTTTCTTT.